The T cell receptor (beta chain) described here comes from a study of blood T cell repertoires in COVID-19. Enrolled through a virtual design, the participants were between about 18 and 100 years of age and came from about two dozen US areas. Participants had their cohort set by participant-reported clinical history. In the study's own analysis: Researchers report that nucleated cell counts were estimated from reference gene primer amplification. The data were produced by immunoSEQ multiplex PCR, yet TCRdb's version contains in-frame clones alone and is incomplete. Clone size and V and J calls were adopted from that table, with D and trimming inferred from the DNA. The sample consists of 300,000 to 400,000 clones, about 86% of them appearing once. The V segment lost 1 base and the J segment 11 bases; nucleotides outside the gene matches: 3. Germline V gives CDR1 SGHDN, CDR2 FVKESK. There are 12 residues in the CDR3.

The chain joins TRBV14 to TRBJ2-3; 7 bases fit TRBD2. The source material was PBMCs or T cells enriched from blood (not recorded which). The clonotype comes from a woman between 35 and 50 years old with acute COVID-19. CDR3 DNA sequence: TGTGCCAGCAGCCAAGGACTAGCACGGCAGTATTTT. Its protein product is CASSQGLARQYF.